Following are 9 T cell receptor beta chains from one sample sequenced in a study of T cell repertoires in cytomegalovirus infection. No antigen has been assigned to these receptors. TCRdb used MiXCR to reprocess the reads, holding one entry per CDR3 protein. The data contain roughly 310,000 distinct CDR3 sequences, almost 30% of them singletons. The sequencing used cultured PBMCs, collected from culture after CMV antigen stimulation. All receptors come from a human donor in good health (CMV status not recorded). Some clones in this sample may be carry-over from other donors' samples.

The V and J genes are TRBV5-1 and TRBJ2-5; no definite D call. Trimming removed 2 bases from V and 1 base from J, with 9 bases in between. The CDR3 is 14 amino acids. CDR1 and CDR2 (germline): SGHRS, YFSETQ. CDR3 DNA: TGCGCCAGCAGCTTACAGCTTCCCCAAGAGACCCAGTACTTC. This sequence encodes CASSLQLPQETQYF.

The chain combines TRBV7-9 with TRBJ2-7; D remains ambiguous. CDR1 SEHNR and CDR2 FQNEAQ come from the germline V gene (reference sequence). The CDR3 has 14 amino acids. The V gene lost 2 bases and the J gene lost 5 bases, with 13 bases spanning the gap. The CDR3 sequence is CASSLWADPHEQYF. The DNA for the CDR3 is TGTGCCAGCAGCTTATGGGCAGACCCCCACGAGCAGTACTTC.

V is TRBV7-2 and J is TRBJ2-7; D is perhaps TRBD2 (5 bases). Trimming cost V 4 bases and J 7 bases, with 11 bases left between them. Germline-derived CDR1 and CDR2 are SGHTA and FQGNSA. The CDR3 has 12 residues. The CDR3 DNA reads TGTGCCAGCAGCTCCCCCCGGAGGGAGCAGTACTTC. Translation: CASSSPRREQYF.

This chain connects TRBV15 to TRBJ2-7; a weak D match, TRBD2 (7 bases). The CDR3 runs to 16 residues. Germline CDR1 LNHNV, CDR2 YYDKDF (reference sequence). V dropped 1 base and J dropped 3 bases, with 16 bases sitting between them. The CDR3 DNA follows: TGTGCCACCAGCAGAGGGGGGGGGGACACATTCTACGAGCAGTACTTC. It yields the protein CATSRGGGDTFYEQYF.

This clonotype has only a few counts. The CDR3 loop reads CASSQSGIWAGELFF. The CDR3 DNA reads TGTGCCAGCAGCCAAAGCGGGATATGGGCCGGGGAGCTGTTTTTT. The V gene is TRBV12-3 or TRBV12-4, the J gene TRBJ2-2; 7 bases map to TRBD2. The CDR3 extends over 15 amino acids. Trimming at V came to 6 bases and at J to 6 bases, leaving 10 bases not matched to a gene.

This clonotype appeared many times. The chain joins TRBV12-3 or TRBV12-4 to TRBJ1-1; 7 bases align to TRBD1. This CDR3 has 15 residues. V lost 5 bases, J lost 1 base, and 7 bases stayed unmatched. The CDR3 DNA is TGTGCCAGCAGTCCAGGGGGGCCCACGAACACTGAAGCTTTCTTT. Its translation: CASSPGGPTNTEAFF.

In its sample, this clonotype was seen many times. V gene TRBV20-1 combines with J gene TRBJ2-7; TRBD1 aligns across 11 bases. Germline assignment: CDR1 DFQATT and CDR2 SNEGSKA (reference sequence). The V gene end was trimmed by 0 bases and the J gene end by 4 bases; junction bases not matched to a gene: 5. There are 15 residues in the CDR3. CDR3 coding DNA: TGCAGTGCTAGAGATAGCGGGACAGGGGGTTACGAGCAGTACTTC. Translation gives CSARDSGTGGYEQYF.

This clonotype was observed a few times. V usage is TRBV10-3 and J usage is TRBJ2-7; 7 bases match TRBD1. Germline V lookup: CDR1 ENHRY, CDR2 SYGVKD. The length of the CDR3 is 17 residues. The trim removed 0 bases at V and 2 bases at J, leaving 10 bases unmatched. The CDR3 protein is CAISESRNRDSPYEQYF. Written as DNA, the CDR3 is TGTGCCATCAGTGAGTCCAGAAACCGGGACAGTCCCTACGAGCAGTACTTC.

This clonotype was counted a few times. The CDR3 sequence: CASSRVLAGSPLDEQFF. The DNA for the CDR3 is TGTGCCAGTAGTAGAGTATTAGCGGGATCCCCTTTAGATGAGCAGTTCTTC. The chain uses TRBV19 and TRBJ2-1, with TRBD2 identical over 8 bases. This CDR3 spans 17 amino acids. Germline V lookup: CDR1 LNHDA, CDR2 SQIVND (reference sequence). Trimming cost V 4 bases and J 8 bases; bases outside gene matches: 16.